This T cell receptor (beta chain) was retrieved from a study of cytomegalovirus exposure and HLA in healthy donors. General study findings and limits: Per a prior analysis, the majority of TCR beta V segments were productive roughly 90% or roughly 30% of the time.

The table lists this clone with a few counts. Its antigen is as yet unknown. 60 Vbeta and 13 Jbeta primers were used in PCR. The protocol was immunoSEQ multiplex PCR, while the TCRdb copy is restricted to in-frame clones and leaves out a portion. The repertoire consists of about 140,000 clones, with roughly four fifths occurring once and the leading ten covering roughly 1.6%. The material sequenced was PBMCs. This clonotype was sampled from a female donor in good health and CMV-seronegative.

Here the CDR3 reads CSVQGVEKLFF. The CDR3 nucleotides read TGCAGTGTCCAGGGGGTGGAAAAACTGTTTTTT. This rearrangement joins TRBV20-1 to TRBJ1-4; TRBD1 matches 7 bases. J was trimmed by 8 bases and V by 7 bases; bases with no gene match: 4. The CDR3 consists of 11 residues. The germline CDR1 and CDR2 sequences are DFQATT and SNEGSKA (reference sequence).